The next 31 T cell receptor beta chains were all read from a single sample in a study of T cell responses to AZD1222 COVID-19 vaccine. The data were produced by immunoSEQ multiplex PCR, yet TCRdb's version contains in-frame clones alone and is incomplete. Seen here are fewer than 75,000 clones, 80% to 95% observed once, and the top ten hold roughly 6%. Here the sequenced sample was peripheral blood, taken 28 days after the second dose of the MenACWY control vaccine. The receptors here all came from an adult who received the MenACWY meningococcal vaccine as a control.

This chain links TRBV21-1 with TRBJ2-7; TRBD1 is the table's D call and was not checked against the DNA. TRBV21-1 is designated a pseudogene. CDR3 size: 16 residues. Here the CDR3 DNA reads TGTGCCAGCAGCAAAAGGTTGGCAGGGGGCATCTACGAGCAGTACTTC. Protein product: CASSKRLAGGIYEQYF.

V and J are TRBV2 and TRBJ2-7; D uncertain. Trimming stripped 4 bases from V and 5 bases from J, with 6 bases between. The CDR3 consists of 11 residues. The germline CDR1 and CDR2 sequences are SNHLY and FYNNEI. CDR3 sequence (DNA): TGTGCCAGCAGTGTCCCCCACGAGCAGTACTTC. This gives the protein CASSVPHEQYF.

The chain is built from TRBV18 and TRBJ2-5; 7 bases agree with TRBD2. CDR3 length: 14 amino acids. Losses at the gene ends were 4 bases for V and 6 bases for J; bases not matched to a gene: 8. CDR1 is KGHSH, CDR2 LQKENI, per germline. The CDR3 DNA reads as TGTGCCAGCTCACTGGGGGAGGGGAGAAAGACCCAGTACTTC. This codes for CASSLGEGRKTQYF.

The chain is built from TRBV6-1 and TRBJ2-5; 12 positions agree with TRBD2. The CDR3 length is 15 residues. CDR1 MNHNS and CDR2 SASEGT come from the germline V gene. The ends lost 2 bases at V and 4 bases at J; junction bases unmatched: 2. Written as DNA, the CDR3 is TGTGCCAGCAGTGAACTAGCGGGAGGGCCAGAGACCCAGTACTTC. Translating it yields CASSELAGGPETQYF.

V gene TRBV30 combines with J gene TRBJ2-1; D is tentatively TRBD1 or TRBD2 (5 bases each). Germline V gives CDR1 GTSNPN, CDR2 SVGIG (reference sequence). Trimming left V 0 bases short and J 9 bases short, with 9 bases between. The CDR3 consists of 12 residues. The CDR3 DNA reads TGTGCCTGGAGTGTACTCGGGACTGAGCAGTTCTTC. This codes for CAWSVLGTEQFF.

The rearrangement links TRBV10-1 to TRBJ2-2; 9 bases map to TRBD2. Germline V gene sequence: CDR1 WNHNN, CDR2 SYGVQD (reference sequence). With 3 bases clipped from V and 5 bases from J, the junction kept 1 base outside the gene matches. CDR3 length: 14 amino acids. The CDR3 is CASSETSGTGELFF. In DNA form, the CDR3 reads TGCGCCAGCAGTGAAACTAGCGGGACCGGGGAGCTGTTTTTT.

As DNA, the CDR3 is TGTGCCAGTAGTATCTCACCGGGACAGGGTCAAGAGACCCAGTACTTC. Translation gives CASSISPGQGQETQYF. J is TRBJ2-5 and V is TRBV19, with 9 bases matching TRBD1. Germline lookup yields CDR1 LNHDA and CDR2 SQIVND (reference sequence). Trimming took 3 bases from V and 2 from J; bases not matched to a gene: 7. This CDR3 comprises 16 residues.

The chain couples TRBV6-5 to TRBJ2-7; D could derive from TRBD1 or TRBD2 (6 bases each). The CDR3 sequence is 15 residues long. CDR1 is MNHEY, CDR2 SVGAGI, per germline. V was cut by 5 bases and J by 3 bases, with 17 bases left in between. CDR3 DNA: TGTGCCAGCAGTACCTACAGGGAGGAGTTCTACGAGCAGTACTTC. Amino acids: CASSTYREEFYEQYF.

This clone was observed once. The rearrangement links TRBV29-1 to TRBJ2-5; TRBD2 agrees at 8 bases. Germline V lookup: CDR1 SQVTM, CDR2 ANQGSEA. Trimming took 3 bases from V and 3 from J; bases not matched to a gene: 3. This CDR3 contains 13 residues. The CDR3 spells CSVEGSGEETQYF. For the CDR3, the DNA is TGCAGCGTTGAGGGTAGCGGGGAAGAGACCCAGTACTTC.

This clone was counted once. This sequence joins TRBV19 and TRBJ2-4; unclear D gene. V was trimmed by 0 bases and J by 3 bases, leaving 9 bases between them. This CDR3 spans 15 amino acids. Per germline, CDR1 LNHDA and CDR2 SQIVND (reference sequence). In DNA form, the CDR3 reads TGTGCCAGTAGTATAGATCTACGGTACAAAAACATTCAGTACTTC. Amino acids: CASSIDLRYKNIQYF.

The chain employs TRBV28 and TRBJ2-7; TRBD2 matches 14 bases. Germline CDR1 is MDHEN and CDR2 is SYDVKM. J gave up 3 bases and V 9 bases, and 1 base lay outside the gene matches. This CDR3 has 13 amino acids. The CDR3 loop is CASGLAGGYEQYF. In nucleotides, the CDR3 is TGTGCCAGTGGACTAGCGGGAGGCTACGAGCAGTACTTC.

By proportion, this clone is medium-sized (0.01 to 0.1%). Here the CDR3 DNA reads TGTGCCAGCTCACCCACAGGGGAAACCTACGAGCAGTACTTC. Encoded protein: CASSPTGETYEQYF. This chain uses TRBV18 with TRBJ2-7, with TRBD1 matching over 7 bases. Trimming cost V 3 bases and J 2 bases; bases outside gene matches: 4. In germline, CDR1 is KGHSH, CDR2 LQKENI. This CDR3 region has 14 residues.

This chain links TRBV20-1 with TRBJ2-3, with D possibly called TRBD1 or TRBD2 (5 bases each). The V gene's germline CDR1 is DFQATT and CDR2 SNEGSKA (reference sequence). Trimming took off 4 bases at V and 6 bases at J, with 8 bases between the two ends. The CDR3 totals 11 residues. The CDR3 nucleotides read TGCAGTGCTACGGGGCCGGATACGCAGTATTTT. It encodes CSATGPDTQYF.

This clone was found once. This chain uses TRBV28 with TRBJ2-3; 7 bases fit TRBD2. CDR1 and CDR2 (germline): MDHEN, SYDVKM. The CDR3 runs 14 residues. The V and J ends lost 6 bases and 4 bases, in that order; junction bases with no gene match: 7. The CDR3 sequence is CASSGAGDADTQYF. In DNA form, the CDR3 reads TGTGCCAGCAGCGGGGCGGGGGACGCAGATACGCAGTATTTT.

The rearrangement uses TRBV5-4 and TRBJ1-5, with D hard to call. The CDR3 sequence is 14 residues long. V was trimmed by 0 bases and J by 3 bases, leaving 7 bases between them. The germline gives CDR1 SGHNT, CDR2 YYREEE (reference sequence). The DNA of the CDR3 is TGTGCCAGCAGCTTGGGCGGCCCCAATCAGCCCCAGCATTTT. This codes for CASSLGGPNQPQHF.

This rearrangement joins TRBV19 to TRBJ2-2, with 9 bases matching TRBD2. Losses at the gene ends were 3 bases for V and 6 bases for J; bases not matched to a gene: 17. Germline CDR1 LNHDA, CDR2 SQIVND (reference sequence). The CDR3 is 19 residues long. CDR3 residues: CASSIIGLGREGLAGELFF. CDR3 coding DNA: TGTGCCAGTAGTATTATTGGCCTGGGGCGGGAGGGCCTAGCCGGGGAGCTGTTTTTT.

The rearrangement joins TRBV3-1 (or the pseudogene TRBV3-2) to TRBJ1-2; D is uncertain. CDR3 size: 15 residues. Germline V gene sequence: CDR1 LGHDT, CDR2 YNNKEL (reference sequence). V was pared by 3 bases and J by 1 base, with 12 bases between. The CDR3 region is CASSHRGNHNYGYTF. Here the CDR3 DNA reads TGTGCCAGCAGCCATAGAGGTAACCATAACTATGGCTACACCTTC.

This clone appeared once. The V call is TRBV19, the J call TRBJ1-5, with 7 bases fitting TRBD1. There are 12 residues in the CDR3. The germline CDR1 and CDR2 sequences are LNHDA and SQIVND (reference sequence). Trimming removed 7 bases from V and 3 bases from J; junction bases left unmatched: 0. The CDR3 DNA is TGTGCCAGTAAGGGGGCCAATCAGCCCCAGCATTTT. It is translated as CASKGANQPQHF.

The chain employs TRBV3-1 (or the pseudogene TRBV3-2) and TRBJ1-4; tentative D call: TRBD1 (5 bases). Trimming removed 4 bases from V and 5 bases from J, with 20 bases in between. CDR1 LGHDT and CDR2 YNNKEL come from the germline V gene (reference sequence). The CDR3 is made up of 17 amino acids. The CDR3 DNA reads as TGTGCCAGCAGCCCGGCCCACCAGGGAGGGGCCAATGAAAAACTGTTTTTT. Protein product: CASSPAHQGGANEKLFF.

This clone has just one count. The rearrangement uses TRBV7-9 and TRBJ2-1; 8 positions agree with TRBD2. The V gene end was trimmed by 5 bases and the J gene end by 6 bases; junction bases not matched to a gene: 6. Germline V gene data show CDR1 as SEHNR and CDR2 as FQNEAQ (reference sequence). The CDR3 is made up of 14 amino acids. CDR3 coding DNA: TGTGCCAGCAGCCAAAGGACTAGCTTCAATGAGCAGTTCTTC. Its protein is CASSQRTSFNEQFF.

The CDR3 DNA follows: TGTGCCAGTGCAAACGGGCGAATCCAGCCCCAGCATTTT. It codes for CASANGRIQPQHF. The rearrangement joins TRBV19 to TRBJ1-5; D not resolved. Deletions cut 8 bases from V and 7 bases from J, with 15 bases between. The CDR3 sequence is 13 residues long. Germline CDR1 is LNHDA and CDR2 is SQIVND (reference sequence).

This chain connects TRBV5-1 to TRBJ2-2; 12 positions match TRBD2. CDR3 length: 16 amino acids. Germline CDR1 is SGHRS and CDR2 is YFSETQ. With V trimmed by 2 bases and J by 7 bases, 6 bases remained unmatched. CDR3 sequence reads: CASSLLAGGSDGELFF. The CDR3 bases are TGCGCCAGCAGCTTACTAGCGGGAGGTTCCGACGGGGAGCTGTTTTTT.

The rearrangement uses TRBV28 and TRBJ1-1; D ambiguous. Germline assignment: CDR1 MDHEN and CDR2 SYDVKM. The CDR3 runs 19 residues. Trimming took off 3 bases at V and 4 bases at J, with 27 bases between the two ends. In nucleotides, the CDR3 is TGTGCCAGCAGTTTCCTCCCACTTCAAGCCGGGAGGGTAGCCACTGAAGCTTTCTTT. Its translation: CASSFLPLQAGRVATEAFF.

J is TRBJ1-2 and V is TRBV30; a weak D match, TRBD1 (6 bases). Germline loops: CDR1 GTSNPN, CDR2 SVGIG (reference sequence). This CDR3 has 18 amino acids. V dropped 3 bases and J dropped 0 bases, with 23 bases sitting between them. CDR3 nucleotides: TGTGCCTGGAGGCCCCGACAAGGGACACATATGTCTAACTATGGCTACACCTTC. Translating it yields CAWRPRQGTHMSNYGYTF.

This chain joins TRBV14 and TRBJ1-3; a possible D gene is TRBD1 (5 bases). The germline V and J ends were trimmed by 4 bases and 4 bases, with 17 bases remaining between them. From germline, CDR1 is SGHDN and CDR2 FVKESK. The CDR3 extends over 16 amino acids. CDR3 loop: CASSPSGPLLGNTIYF. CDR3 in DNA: TGTGCCAGCAGCCCGTCGGGACCGCTGCTAGGAAACACCATATATTTT.

The CDR3 loop is CASSLSRNNQPQHF. In nucleotides, the CDR3 is TGTGCCAGCAGTTTATCGAGGAACAATCAGCCCCAGCATTTT. This chain uses TRBV27 with TRBJ1-5; D not certain. The V end lost 0 bases, the J end lost 3 bases, and 6 bases lay between the germline ends. This CDR3 has 14 residues. The germline gives CDR1 MNHEY, CDR2 SMNVEV (reference sequence).

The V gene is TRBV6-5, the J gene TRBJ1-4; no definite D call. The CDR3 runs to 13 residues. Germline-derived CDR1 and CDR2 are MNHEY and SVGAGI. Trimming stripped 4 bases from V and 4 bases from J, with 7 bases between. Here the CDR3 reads CASSSAFNEKLFF. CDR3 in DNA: TGTGCCAGCAGTTCAGCATTTAATGAAAAACTGTTTTTT.

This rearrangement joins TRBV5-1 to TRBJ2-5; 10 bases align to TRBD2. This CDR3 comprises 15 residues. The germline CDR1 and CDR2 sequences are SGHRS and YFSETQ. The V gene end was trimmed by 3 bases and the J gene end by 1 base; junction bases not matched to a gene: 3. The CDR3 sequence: CASSSSGRGQETQYF. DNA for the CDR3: TGCGCCAGCAGCTCTAGCGGGAGAGGCCAAGAGACCCAGTACTTC.

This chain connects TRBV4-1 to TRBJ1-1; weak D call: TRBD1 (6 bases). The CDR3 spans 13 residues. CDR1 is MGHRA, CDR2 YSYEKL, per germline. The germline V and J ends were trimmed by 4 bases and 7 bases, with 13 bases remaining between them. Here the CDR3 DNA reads TGCGCCAGCAGCCTCCCAGGGGTGGGTGAAGCTTTCTTT. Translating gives CASSLPGVGEAFF.

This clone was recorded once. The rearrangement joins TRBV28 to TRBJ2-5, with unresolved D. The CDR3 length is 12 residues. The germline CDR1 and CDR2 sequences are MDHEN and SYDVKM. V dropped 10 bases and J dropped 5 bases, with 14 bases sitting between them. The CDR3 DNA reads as TGTGCCACCGGCATAGGCACCGAGACCCAGTACTTC. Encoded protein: CATGIGTETQYF.

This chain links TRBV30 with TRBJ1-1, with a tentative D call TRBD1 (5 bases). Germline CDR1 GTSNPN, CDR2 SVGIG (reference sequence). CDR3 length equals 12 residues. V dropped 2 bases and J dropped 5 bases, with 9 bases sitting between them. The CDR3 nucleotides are TGTGCCTGGAGTAGGGCAGGGACTGAAGCTTTCTTT. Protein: CAWSRAGTEAFF. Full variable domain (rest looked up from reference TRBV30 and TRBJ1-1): SQTIHQWPATLVQPVGSPLSLECTVEGTSNPNLYWYRQAAGRGLQLLFYSVGIGQISSEVPQNLSASRPQDRQFILSSKKLLLSDSGFYLCAWSRAGTEAFFGQGTRLTVV.